This T cell receptor beta chain stems from a study of cytomegalovirus exposure and HLA in healthy donors. Background on the study: A data release that came early held 80 million or so unique TCRs from HLA-typed donors. Study conclusions and caveats: Most CMV-associated TCR beta chains appeared HLA-restricted in a later analysis.

PCR primers comprised 60 Vbeta and 13 Jbeta primers. Produced via immunoSEQ multiplex PCR; TCRdb's table is partial and in-frame only. The sample yields roughly 200,000 clones, approximately 80% seen once. To note about this clone: Its antigen is as yet unknown.

The CDR3 has 11 amino acids. With 5 bases removed from V and 7 bases from J, the gap between germline ends came to 11 bases. Germline assignment: CDR1 GTSNPN and CDR2 SVGIG (reference sequence). Sequenced: PBMCs. V gene TRBV30 combines with J gene TRBJ1-2; D is perhaps TRBD1 (6 bases). The clonotype comes from a boy between 10 and 17 years old in good health and CMV-seronegative. The CDR3 reads CAWSETGGYTF. The DNA for the CDR3 is TGTGCCTGGTCAGAGACAGGTGGCTACACCTTC. The whole variable domain, filled in from reference TRBV30 and TRBJ1-2, reads SQTIHQWPATLVQPVGSPLSLECTVEGTSNPNLYWYRQAAGRGLQLLFYSVGIGQISSEVPQNLSASRPQDRQFILSSKKLLLSDSGFYLCAWSETGGYTFGSGTRLTVV.